Listed below are T cell receptor beta chains from one sample, sequenced in a study of blood T cell repertoires in COVID-19. Only in-frame clones appear in the TCRdb table, and some are missing; sequencing was by immunoSEQ multiplex PCR. Among roughly 570,000 clones listed, about 89% were seen once. The source material was peripheral blood. The receptors were gathered from a woman in her fifties or sixties with COVID-19, enrolled during active disease. CDR3s leave out the opening cysteine and the closing phenylalanine or tryptophan.

TRBV4-1	9	ASSPGGGLT
TRBV11-2	13	ASSPGYPGANVLT
TRBV7-9	15	ASTVGAGDPRNTEAF
TRBV18	12	ASSPREGDYGYT
TRBV18	14	ASSQRDGTELGEQY
TRBV30	14	AWEGGTGIRTDTQY
TRBV4-2	15	ASSQTSGGGPVDEQF
TRBV2	14	ASSEVETGANSPLH
TRBV24-1	11	ATSATGGYEQY
TRBV7-2	13	ASSLVRDRSYEQY
TRBV19	14	ASSARQVQGANVLT
TRBV14	16	ASSQVLDTRRDDYGYT
TRBV18	13	ASSTRRGPAGELF
TRBV10-3	16	AISESVERGRFRDEQF
TRBV11-2	14	ASSLGTGDPSEKLF
TRBV7-9	14	ASSLGAGVGTDTQY
TRBV6-5	13	ASSTQDSLNYGYT
TRBV6-5	11	ASRRESLETQY
TRBV5-1	12	ASSLVELSYGYT
TRBV2	13	ASSELLATNEKLF
TRBV11-2	9	ASTSDRPLA
TRBV24-1	14	ATSDRGQENSYEQY
TRBV6-4	13	ASSDLAGGPDTQY
TRBV3-1/TRBV3-2	12	ASSLVGGYEKLF
TRBV5-4	11	ASRLDRVTEAF
TRBV7-8	13	ASSSPRGGETEAF
TRBV10-1	16	ASSEPGTGRGADTEAF
TRBV27	13	ASWSRTGASDTQY
TRBV11-3	10	ASSFSTGELF